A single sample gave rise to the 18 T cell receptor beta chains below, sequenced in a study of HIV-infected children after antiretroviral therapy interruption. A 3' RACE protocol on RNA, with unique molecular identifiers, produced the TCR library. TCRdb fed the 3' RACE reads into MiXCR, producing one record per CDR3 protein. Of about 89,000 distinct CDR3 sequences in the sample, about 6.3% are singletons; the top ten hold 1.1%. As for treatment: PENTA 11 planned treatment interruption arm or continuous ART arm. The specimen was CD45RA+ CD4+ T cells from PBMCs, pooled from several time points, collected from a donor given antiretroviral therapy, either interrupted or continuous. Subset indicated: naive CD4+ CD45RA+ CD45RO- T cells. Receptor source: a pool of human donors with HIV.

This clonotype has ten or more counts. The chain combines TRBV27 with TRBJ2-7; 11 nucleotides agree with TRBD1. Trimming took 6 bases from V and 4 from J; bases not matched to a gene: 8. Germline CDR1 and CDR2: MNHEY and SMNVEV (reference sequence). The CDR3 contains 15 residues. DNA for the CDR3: TGTGCCAGCAGGAAGGACAGGGGGCGCGGGTACGAGCAGTACTTC. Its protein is CASRKDRGRGYEQYF.

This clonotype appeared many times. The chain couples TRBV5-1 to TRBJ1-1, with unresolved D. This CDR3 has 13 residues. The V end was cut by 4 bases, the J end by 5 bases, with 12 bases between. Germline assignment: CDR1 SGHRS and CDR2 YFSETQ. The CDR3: CASSHDGRTEAFF. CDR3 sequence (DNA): TGCGCCAGCAGCCATGACGGTAGAACTGAAGCTTTCTTT.

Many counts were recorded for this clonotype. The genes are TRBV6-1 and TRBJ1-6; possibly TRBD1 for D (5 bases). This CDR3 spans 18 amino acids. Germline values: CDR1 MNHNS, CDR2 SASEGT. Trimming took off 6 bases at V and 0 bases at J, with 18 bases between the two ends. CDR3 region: CASSRAGTSSSYNSPLHF. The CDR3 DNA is TGTGCCAGCAGCAGAGCCGGGACGTCGAGCTCCTATAATTCACCCCTCCACTTT.

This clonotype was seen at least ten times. CDR3 region: CATSRDNGLAFF. Here the CDR3 DNA reads TGTGCCACCAGCAGAGATAATGGTTTGGCTTTCTTT. The genes are TRBV15 and TRBJ1-1; D gene unclear. The germline gives CDR1 LNHNV, CDR2 YYDKDF (reference sequence). V lost 0 bases to trimming and J lost 11 bases, with 10 bases between them. The CDR3 is 12 amino acids.

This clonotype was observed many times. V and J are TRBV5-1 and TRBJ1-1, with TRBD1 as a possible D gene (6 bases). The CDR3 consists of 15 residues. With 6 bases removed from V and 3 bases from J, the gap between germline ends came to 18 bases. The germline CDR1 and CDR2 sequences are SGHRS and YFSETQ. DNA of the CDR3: TGCGCCAGCAAAGGGCCCGGGACATTCGACACTGAAGCTTTCTTT. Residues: CASKGPGTFDTEAFF.

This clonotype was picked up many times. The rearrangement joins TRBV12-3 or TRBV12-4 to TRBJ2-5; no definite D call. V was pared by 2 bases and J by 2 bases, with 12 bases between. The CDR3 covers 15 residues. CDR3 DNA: TGTGCCAGCAGTTTAAGCAGGTCTCCTCAAGAGACCCAGTACTTC. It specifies CASSLSRSPQETQYF.

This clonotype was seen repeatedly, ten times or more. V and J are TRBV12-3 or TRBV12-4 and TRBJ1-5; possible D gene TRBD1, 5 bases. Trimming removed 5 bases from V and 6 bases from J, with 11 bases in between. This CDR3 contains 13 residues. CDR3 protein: CASSPAGGQPQHF. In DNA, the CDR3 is TGTGCCAGCAGTCCCGCTGGGGGTCAGCCCCAGCATTTT.

The CDR3: CASSFSGGAGNTQYF. The CDR3, as DNA: TGCGCCAGCAGCTTTAGCGGGGGGGCCGGGAATACGCAGTATTTT. The J gene is TRBJ2-3, the V gene TRBV5-1; 11 nucleotides match TRBD2. Germline CDR1 and CDR2: SGHRS and YFSETQ. The CDR3 extends over 15 amino acids. The J segment lost 7 bases and the V segment lost 2 bases, leaving 6 bases of the junction unmatched.

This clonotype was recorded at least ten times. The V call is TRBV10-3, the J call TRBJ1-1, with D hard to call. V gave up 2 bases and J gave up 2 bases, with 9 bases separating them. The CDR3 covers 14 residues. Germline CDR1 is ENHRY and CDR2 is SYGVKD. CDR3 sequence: CAISEVSQNTEAFF. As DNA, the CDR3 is TGTGCCATCAGTGAGGTCAGTCAAAACACTGAAGCTTTCTTT.

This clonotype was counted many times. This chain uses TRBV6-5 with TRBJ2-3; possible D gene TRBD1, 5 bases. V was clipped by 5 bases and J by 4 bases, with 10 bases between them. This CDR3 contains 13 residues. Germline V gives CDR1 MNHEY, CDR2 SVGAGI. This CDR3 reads CASSQSRADTQYF. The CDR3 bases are TGTGCCAGCAGTCAATCCAGGGCAGATACGCAGTATTTT.

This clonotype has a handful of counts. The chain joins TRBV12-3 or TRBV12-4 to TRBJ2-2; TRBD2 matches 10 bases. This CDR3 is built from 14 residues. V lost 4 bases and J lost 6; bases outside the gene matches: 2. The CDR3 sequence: CASSSGLAPGELFF. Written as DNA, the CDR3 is TGTGCCAGCAGTTCGGGACTAGCGCCCGGGGAGCTGTTTTTT.

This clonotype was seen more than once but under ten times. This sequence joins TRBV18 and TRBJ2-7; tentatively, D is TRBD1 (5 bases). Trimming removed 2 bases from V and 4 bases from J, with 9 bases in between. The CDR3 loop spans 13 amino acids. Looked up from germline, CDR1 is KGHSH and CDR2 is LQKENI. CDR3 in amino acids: CASSPDSLYEQYF. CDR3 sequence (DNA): TGTGCCAGCTCACCAGACAGTCTGTACGAGCAGTACTTC.

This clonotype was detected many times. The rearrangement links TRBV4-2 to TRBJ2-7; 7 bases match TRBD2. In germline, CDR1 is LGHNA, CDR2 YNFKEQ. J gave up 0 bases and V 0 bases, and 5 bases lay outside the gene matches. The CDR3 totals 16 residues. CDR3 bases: TGTGCCAGCAGCCAAGATCTGGGGGGGGGCTCCTACGAGCAGTACTTC. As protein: CASSQDLGGGSYEQYF.

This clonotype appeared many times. CDR3 sequence (DNA): TGTGCCAGCAGTTTCCCGGGACAGGGGAACAACGAGCAGTACTTC. Its translation is CASSFPGQGNNEQYF. V usage is TRBV12-3 or TRBV12-4 and J usage is TRBJ2-7; 10 bases map to TRBD1. V lost 3 bases to trimming and J lost 5 bases; unmatched junction nucleotides: 7. CDR3 length equals 15 residues.

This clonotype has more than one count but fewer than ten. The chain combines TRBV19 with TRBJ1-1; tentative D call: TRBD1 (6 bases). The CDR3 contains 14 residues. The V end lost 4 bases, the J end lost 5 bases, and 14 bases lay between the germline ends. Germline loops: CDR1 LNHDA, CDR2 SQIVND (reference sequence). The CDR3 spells CASSKNGGLTEAFF. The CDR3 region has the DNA TGTGCCAGTAGTAAGAATGGGGGGCTTACTGAAGCTTTCTTT.

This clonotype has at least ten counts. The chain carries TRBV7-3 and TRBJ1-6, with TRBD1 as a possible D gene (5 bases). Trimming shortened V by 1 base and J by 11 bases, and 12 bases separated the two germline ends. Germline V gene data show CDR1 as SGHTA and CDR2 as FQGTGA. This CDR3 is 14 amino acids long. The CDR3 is CASSLKGATPPLHF. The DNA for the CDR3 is TGTGCCAGCAGCTTAAAAGGGGCGACGCCACCCCTCCACTTT.

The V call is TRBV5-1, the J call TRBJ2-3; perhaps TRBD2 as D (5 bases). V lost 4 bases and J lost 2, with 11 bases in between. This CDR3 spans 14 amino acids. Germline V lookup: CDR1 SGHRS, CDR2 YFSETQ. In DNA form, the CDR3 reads TGCGCCAGCAGCCCAGAAGCGGTCACAGATACGCAGTATTTT. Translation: CASSPEAVTDTQYF.

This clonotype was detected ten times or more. CDR3 coding DNA: TGTGCCAGCAGCAGGAGGCGGGGGCCTCTCCAAGAGACCCAGTACTTC. This encodes CASSRRRGPLQETQYF. V and J are TRBV5-6 and TRBJ2-5; tentative D call: TRBD2 (7 bases). This CDR3 is built from 16 residues. V was trimmed by 4 bases and J by 1 base, leaving 17 bases between them. Germline CDR1 reads SGHDT; CDR2 reads YYEEEE.